Each of the 27 T cell receptor beta chains below was sequenced from the same sample in a study of T cells after yellow fever vaccination. From the 5' RACE reads, TCRdb called clonotypes with MiXCR, one entry per CDR3 protein. The table includes around 70,000 distinct CDR3 sequences, 7.1% detected once. Material: CD8+ T cells sorted from PBMCs, obtained 5 to 6 days after the first yellow fever vaccination. Receptors originate from a young man who received the YFV17D yellow fever vaccine.

This clonotype has ten or more counts. The chain has TRBV7-9 and TRBJ1-3; D unresolved. This CDR3 is built from 13 residues. With 0 bases removed from V and 2 bases from J, the gap between germline ends came to 2 bases. CDR1 and CDR2 from the germline V gene are SEHNR and FQNEAQ (reference sequence). The CDR3 DNA reads TGTGCCAGCAGCTTAGCGCCTGGAAACACCATATATTTT. Amino acid sequence: CASSLAPGNTIYF.

This clonotype was recorded many times. This chain uses TRBV29-1 with TRBJ2-3; perhaps D is TRBD1 or TRBD2 (6 bases each). The CDR3 totals 15 residues. Looked up from germline, CDR1 is SQVTM and CDR2 is ANQGSEA. Trimming took off 8 bases at V and 4 bases at J, with 22 bases between the two ends. In DNA form, the CDR3 reads TGCAGCTCCGAGGATCAGGGGAGGAGTGCAGATACGCAGTATTTT. Translated: CSSEDQGRSADTQYF.

This clonotype was recorded at least ten times. J is TRBJ2-5 and V is TRBV13, with TRBD2 identical over 8 bases. CDR1 and CDR2 (germline): PRHDT, FYEKMQ (reference sequence). There are 15 residues in the CDR3. V trimming: 5 bases; J trimming: 0 bases; junction bases outside the gene matches: 5. The CDR3 region is CASSEPGGYQETQYF. CDR3 nucleotide sequence: TGTGCCAGCAGCGAACCGGGGGGGTACCAAGAGACCCAGTACTTC.

This clonotype appeared many times. The chain is built from TRBV25-1 and TRBJ1-1, with D uncertain. The V and J ends lost 5 bases and 1 base respectively, with 8 bases between them. This CDR3 is built from 13 residues. Germline V gives CDR1 MGHDK, CDR2 SYGVNS. The CDR3 spells CASSHYKNTEAFF. The CDR3 nucleotides read TGTGCCAGCAGTCACTACAAGAACACTGAAGCTTTCTTT.

This clonotype occurred many times. The chain has TRBV4-2 and TRBJ2-2, with a possible D match to TRBD2 (5 bases). V was trimmed by 0 bases and J by 1 base, leaving 12 bases between them. Looked up from germline, CDR1 is LGHNA and CDR2 is YNFKEQ. The CDR3 has 17 residues. CDR3 in DNA: TGTGCCAGCAGCCAAGAAGTTTTAGGAGGGAACACCGGGGAGCTGTTTTTT. As protein: CASSQEVLGGNTGELFF.

This clonotype was picked up many times. The chain is built from TRBV15 and TRBJ2-7; D gene ambiguous. CDR3 length equals 14 residues. V shed 2 bases and J shed 3 bases, with 11 bases lying between them. Germline V gene sequence: CDR1 LNHNV, CDR2 YYDKDF (reference sequence). CDR3 DNA sequence: TGTGCCACCAGCAGAAGGGCCCTCTACTACGAGCAGTACGTC. Its protein is CATSRRALYYEQYV.

Only a few counts were recorded for this clonotype. V and J are TRBV7-2 and TRBJ2-5; D gene uncertain. Germline CDR1 reads SGHTA; CDR2 reads FQGNSA. V gave up 7 bases and J gave up 5 bases, with 14 bases separating them. This CDR3 is 13 amino acids long. This CDR3 reads CASIKYMGETQYF. The CDR3 region has the DNA TGTGCCAGCATCAAATACATGGGGGAGACCCAGTACTTC.

This clonotype occurred a few times. The V call is TRBV7-2, the J call TRBJ1-1, with D uncertain. V was clipped by 1 base and J by 5 bases, with 8 bases between them. The length of the CDR3 is 13 residues. Germline V gene data show CDR1 as SGHTA and CDR2 as FQGNSA. CDR3 loop: CASSLVFRTEAFF. The DNA for the CDR3 is TGTGCCAGCAGCTTAGTTTTCAGGACTGAAGCTTTCTTT.

Ten or more counts support this clonotype. The CDR3 loop is CASSSTTVPYNEQFF. The CDR3 nucleotides are TGTGCCAGCAGCTCAACGACAGTTCCCTACAATGAGCAGTTCTTC. This rearrangement joins TRBV11-3 to TRBJ2-1; possibly TRBD1 for D (5 bases). The CDR3 totals 15 residues. Germline V CDR1 and CDR2: SGHNT, YENEEA. V shed 4 bases and J shed 2 bases, with 12 bases lying between them.

The chain is built from TRBV4-1 and TRBJ2-7; D is possibly TRBD2 (7 bases). The V and J ends lost 6 bases and 0 bases respectively, with 24 bases between them. The CDR3 sequence is 18 residues long. Germline CDR1 MGHRA, CDR2 YSYEKL. The CDR3 spells CASSPRGGGQGSSYEQYF. The CDR3 DNA sequence: TGCGCCAGCAGTCCAAGGGGCGGGGGCCAGGGAAGCTCCTACGAGCAGTACTTC.

The chain employs TRBV6-1 and TRBJ1-1; 7 nucleotides match TRBD1. The germline CDR1 and CDR2 sequences are MNHNS and SASEGT. The CDR3 extends over 13 amino acids. Trimming removed 6 bases from V and 5 bases from J; junction bases left unmatched: 6. The CDR3 coding sequence is TGTGCCAGCAGCCCTGGACAGGTGACTGAAGCTTTCTTT. This encodes CASSPGQVTEAFF.

This clonotype was found a few times. The chain combines TRBV9 with TRBJ1-2; 8 nucleotides line up with TRBD1. Germline V lookup: CDR1 SGDLS, CDR2 YYNGEE. The CDR3 contains 14 residues. V lost 0 bases and J lost 4; bases outside the gene matches: 2. In DNA form, the CDR3 reads TGTGCCAGCAGCGTAGTAACAGGGGGCTATGGCTACACCTTC. Translating it yields CASSVVTGGYGYTF.

There are a few counts of this clonotype. The CDR3 protein is CASSLVGSLYGYTF. The CDR3 DNA reads as TGTGCCAGCAGTTTAGTGGGCAGTCTCTATGGCTACACCTTC. The chain combines TRBV12-3 or TRBV12-4 with TRBJ1-2, with no clear D. The length of the CDR3 is 14 residues. The V gene lost 1 base and the J gene lost 4 bases, with 10 bases spanning the gap.

There are a few counts of this clonotype. The rearrangement joins TRBV3-1 to TRBJ2-3, with TRBD1 identical over 12 bases. Trimming removed 10 bases from V and 4 bases from J; junction bases left unmatched: 9. Germline V CDR1 and CDR2: LGHDT, YNNKEL (reference sequence). This CDR3 has 15 amino acids. The DNA of the CDR3 is TGTGCCAATAACCGGGACAGGGGGCTAGCAGATACGCAGTATTTT. Its translation is CANNRDRGLADTQYF.

The chain links TRBV6-1 to TRBJ1-1; D is unresolved. Germline V gene data show CDR1 as MNHNS and CDR2 as SASEGT. The CDR3 runs 13 residues. Trimming took 2 bases from V and 0 from J, leaving 4 bases between them. The CDR3 reads CASSERLNTEAFF. The CDR3 coding sequence is TGTGCCAGCAGTGAACGACTGAACACTGAAGCTTTCTTT.

This clonotype has at least ten counts. The rearrangement joins TRBV20-1 to TRBJ2-7, with TRBD2 matching over 12 bases. J was trimmed by 0 bases and V by 5 bases; bases with no gene match: 8. This CDR3 has 16 residues. Germline lookup yields CDR1 DFQATT and CDR2 SNEGSKA (reference sequence). The CDR3 is CSAARTSGASSYEQYF. Written as DNA, the CDR3 is TGCAGTGCTGCTAGGACTAGCGGGGCTAGCTCCTACGAGCAGTACTTC.

J is TRBJ1-5 and V is TRBV11-2; D is perhaps TRBD1 (5 bases). This CDR3 contains 15 residues. Per germline, CDR1 SGHAT and CDR2 FQNNGV. V was cut by 1 base and J by 3 bases, with 10 bases left in between. CDR3 residues: CASSLGGRVNQPQHF. The CDR3 DNA is TGTGCCAGCAGCTTAGGGGGACGCGTCAATCAGCCCCAGCATTTT. Full variable domain (outside the CDR3, taken from reference TRBV11-2 and TRBJ1-5): EAGVAQSPRYKIIEKRQSVAFWCNPISGHATLYWYQQILGQGPKLLIQFQNNGVVDDSQLPKDRFSAERLKGVDSTLKIQPAKLEDSAVYLCASSLGGRVNQPQHFGDGTRLSIL.

The chain uses TRBV7-9 and TRBJ1-2, with 9 bases aligning to TRBD1. The CDR3 loop spans 16 amino acids. Trimming removed 6 bases from V and 4 bases from J; junction bases left unmatched: 12. From germline, CDR1 is SEHNR and CDR2 FQNEAQ (reference sequence). DNA of the CDR3: TGTGCCAGCAGTCAAGCGGGACAGGGTCTCGGCTATGGCTACACCTTC. Translation: CASSQAGQGLGYGYTF.

The chain has TRBV7-3 and TRBJ2-3; 11 bases map to TRBD2. V was pared by 2 bases and J by 1 base, with 5 bases of the junction left unmatched. Germline CDR1 reads SGHTA; CDR2 reads FQGTGA. The CDR3 is made up of 17 amino acids. The CDR3 region has the DNA TGTGCCAGCAGCTTAGTAGCGGGGGGGTATGGCACAGATACGCAGTATTTT. Protein sequence: CASSLVAGGYGTDTQYF.

This clonotype came up a few times. The V gene is TRBV29-1, the J gene TRBJ2-6; D could derive from TRBD1 or TRBD2 (5 bases each). Germline-derived CDR1 and CDR2 are SQVTM and ANQGSEA. This CDR3 has 15 residues. Trimming removed 7 bases from V and 0 bases from J, with 13 bases in between. The CDR3 sequence is CSARDGRSGANVLTF. The CDR3 region has the DNA TGCAGCGCCCGGGACGGCCGCTCTGGGGCCAACGTCCTGACTTTC.

This clonotype was counted at least ten times. The chain joins TRBV25-1 to TRBJ1-2; D is undetermined. Germline values: CDR1 MGHDK, CDR2 SYGVNS. Trimming stripped 4 bases from V and 0 bases from J, with 12 bases between. This CDR3 has 15 amino acids. The CDR3 region has the DNA TGTGCCAGCAGTGGACTACATACGGCTAACTATGGCTACACCTTC. It specifies CASSGLHTANYGYTF.

Ten or more counts support this clonotype. V and J are TRBV7-2 and TRBJ2-7; a weak D match, TRBD1 (6 bases). V was shortened by 4 bases and J by 2 bases, with 15 bases between the two germline ends. This CDR3 spans 15 amino acids. The germline CDR1 and CDR2 sequences are SGHTA and FQGNSA. The CDR3 DNA follows: TGTGCCAGCAGCTCCTCGCAGGGGCGAACCTACGAGCAGTACTTC. It codes for CASSSSQGRTYEQYF.

This clonotype turned up a few times. The CDR3 bases are TGCAGTGCTAGGTCAGGGGCTGGAAACACCATATATTTT. As protein: CSARSGAGNTIYF. The chain couples TRBV20-1 to TRBJ1-3, with D possibly being TRBD1 (6 bases). The CDR3 loop spans 13 amino acids. Germline values: CDR1 DFQATT, CDR2 SNEGSKA (reference sequence). The V end lost 3 bases, the J end lost 2 bases, and 8 bases lay between the germline ends.

The V and J genes are TRBV4-2 and TRBJ2-2, with D maybe TRBD2 (6 bases). This CDR3 spans 17 amino acids. Germline-derived CDR1 and CDR2 are LGHNA and YNFKEQ. The V end was cut by 0 bases, the J end by 5 bases, with 16 bases between. The CDR3 loop is CASSQDFGIRGTGELFF. The CDR3 coding sequence is TGTGCCAGCAGCCAAGATTTTGGGATTCGGGGGACCGGGGAGCTGTTTTTT.

This clonotype was observed a few times. The chain couples TRBV20-1 to TRBJ2-1; 8 positions match TRBD2. The germline gives CDR1 DFQATT, CDR2 SNEGSKA (reference sequence). This CDR3 is built from 16 residues. V was clipped by 4 bases and J by 0 bases; unmatched bases: 8. CDR3 sequence reads: CSAIQSGGPSYNEQFF. CDR3 DNA: TGCAGTGCTATTCAGAGCGGGGGTCCCTCCTACAATGAGCAGTTCTTC.

At least ten counts were recorded for this clonotype. The chain employs TRBV6-2 or TRBV6-3 and TRBJ2-1; 10 bases line up with TRBD2. V gave up 7 bases and J gave up 4 bases; unmatched junction bases: 1. In germline, CDR1 is MNHEY, CDR2 SVGEGT. The CDR3 sequence is 13 residues long. CDR3 nucleotide sequence: TGTGCCAGCAAACTAGCGGGGTACAATGAGCAGTTCTTC. Protein: CASKLAGYNEQFF.

V is TRBV12-3 or TRBV12-4 and J is TRBJ1-5; 9 bases map to TRBD1. The junction had 10 bases not matched to a gene; V was cut back by 7 bases and J by 3 bases. This CDR3 comprises 16 residues. CDR3 protein: CASTPSGTGFNQPQHF. The CDR3 DNA sequence: TGTGCCAGCACCCCCTCGGGGACAGGGTTCAATCAGCCCCAGCATTTT.